These T cell receptor beta chains were read from a single sample in a study of blood T cell repertoires in COVID-19. Generated by immunoSEQ multiplex PCR, the TCRdb table keeps only in-frame clones and is missing some. Of 270,000 or so clones detected, 80% to 90% appear once; the ten largest clones hold 4.1%. What was sequenced was PBMCs or T cells enriched from blood (not recorded which). The receptors shown here come from a woman aged 30 to 39 with acute COVID-19. CDR3s include the opening cysteine and the closing phenylalanine or tryptophan. Fields, in order: J gene, clone size, D gene, V gene, CDR3 DNA, CDR3 protein. D genes are given only for firm matches. Size is omitted from some rows. Given values are once, few, many or a class for expanded clones.

TRBJ2-1	-	-	TRBV10-1	TGCGCCAGCGGAGAGGTAAACAATGAGCAGTTCTTC	CASGEVNNEQFF
TRBJ2-3	-	TRBD2	TRBV24-1	TGTGCCACCAGTGATAGGACTAGCGCCGCAGATACGCAGTATTTT	CATSDRTSAADTQYF
TRBJ2-5	-	TRBD1	TRBV2	TGTGCCAGCAGCGAAGGGACAGGGAAGGAGACCCAGTACTTC	CASSEGTGKETQYF
TRBJ1-5	-	-	TRBV2	TGTGCCAGCAGTGAAGCTAAGTGGGGAGACCAGCCCCAGCATTTT	CASSEAKWGDQPQHF
TRBJ2-3	-	TRBD2	TRBV7-2	TGTGCCAGCAGCTTATTGGGAAGCGGGAGTTCAGATACGCAGTATTTT	CASSLLGSGSSDTQYF
TRBJ2-5	-	-	TRBV20-1	TGCAGTGCTAGTTACCCCGGGCAAGAGACCCAGTACTTC	CSASYPGQETQYF
TRBJ2-7	-	TRBD2	TRBV7-2	TGTGCCAGCAGCTATCTAGGGGCGTCTAGCGGGGCCTCCTACGAGCAGTACTTC	CASSYLGASSGASYEQYF
TRBJ2-1	-	-	TRBV11-2	TGTGCCAGCAGCTTAGATAGGGATGAGACAGATTCCTACAATGAGCAGTTCTTC	CASSLDRDETDSYNEQFF
TRBJ2-2	once	TRBD1	TRBV9	TGTGCCAGCAGCCAACCGGGACAGGGGGCTTATAACACCGGGGAGCTGTTTTTT	CASSQPGQGAYNTGELFF
TRBJ2-1	-	TRBD2	TRBV4-1	TGCGCCAGCAGCCTACTAGCGGGAGGGTTTGGTGAGCAGTTCTTC	CASSLLAGGFGEQFF
TRBJ1-2	-	-	TRBV30	TGTGCCTGGAATGCAGGGGTCTATGGCTACACCTTC	CAWNAGVYGYTF
TRBJ2-7	many	-	TRBV9	TGTGCCAGCAGCGTGGAAAGCGGTGCCTACGAGCAGTACTTC	CASSVESGAYEQYF
TRBJ2-5	-	TRBD1	TRBV7-9	TGTGCCAGCAGCGCGGCGGGACAGGGGCGCGAGACCCAGTACTTC	CASSAAGQGRETQYF
TRBJ1-4	-	-	TRBV19	TGTGCCAGTAGTACTCTCGGGGATGAAAAACTGTTTTTT	CASSTLGDEKLFF
TRBJ2-4	-	-	TRBV12-5	TGTGCTAGTGGTTTGGCGTCTCTGGGCGCCAAAAACATTCAGTACTTC	CASGLASLGAKNIQYF
TRBJ1-2	-	TRBD1	TRBV11-2	TGTGCCAGCAGCTACGGGACAGCTAATTGGTATGGCTACACCTTC	CASSYGTANWYGYTF
TRBJ2-1	-	-	TRBV27	TGTGCCAGCCGACTAGTCGGACCTGGGGTTGAGCAGTTCTTC	CASRLVGPGVEQFF
TRBJ1-5	-	TRBD1	TRBV24-1	TGTGCCACCAGTCATGGGACAGGGGCAAGCAATCAGCCCCAGCATTTT	CATSHGTGASNQPQHF
TRBJ1-5	many	-	TRBV21-1	TGTGCCAGCAGCGCCTCCGAGGGGAAGGGGGGCAATCAGCCCCAGCATTTT	CASSASEGKGGNQPQHF
TRBJ2-5	-	-	TRBV6-5	TGTGCCAGCAGTTCAATGGGGGGGACCCAGTACTTC	CASSSMGGTQYF
TRBJ1-1	-	TRBD1	TRBV6-5	TGTGCCAGCAAGGAAGTTAGGGGGCACACTGAAGCTTTCTTT	CASKEVRGHTEAFF
TRBJ2-1	-	-	TRBV19	TGTGCCAGTAGTATCGCCGGGTTATTCTACAATGAGCAGTTCTTC	CASSIAGLFYNEQFF
TRBJ1-1	-	TRBD1	TRBV5-1	TGCGCCAGCAGCTCATGGACAGGGGTTGTCACTGAAGCTTTCTTT	CASSSWTGVVTEAFF
TRBJ1-5	-	TRBD1	TRBV5-8	TGTGCCAGCAGCCGGACAGGGGCAAGCAATCAGCCCCAGCATTTT	CASSRTGASNQPQHF
TRBJ2-2	-	-	TRBV18	TGTGCCAGCTCACCCCTAGAGAACACCGGGGAGCTGTTTTTT	CASSPLENTGELFF
TRBJ2-2	-	TRBD2	TRBV5-1	TGCGCCAGCAGCTTGTACCTTAGCGGGACGGGCACCGGGGAGCTGTTTTTT	CASSLYLSGTGTGELFF
TRBJ2-1	-	-	TRBV14	TGTGCCAGCAGCCAAGATCGGTGGAATGAGCAGTTCTTC	CASSQDRWNEQFF
TRBJ2-7	-	-	TRBV27	TGTGCCAGCAGTTCTAGCTCCTACGAGCAGTACTTC	CASSSSSYEQYF
TRBJ2-1	-	-	TRBV24-1	TGTGCCACAAACGGAGGGGCCTACAATGAGCAGTTCTTC	CATNGGAYNEQFF
TRBJ2-3	-	TRBD2	TRBV28	TGTGCCAGCAGCCCTAGCGGGAGTTCGACAGATACGCAGTATTTT	CASSPSGSSTDTQYF
TRBJ2-7	-	-	TRBV6-4	TGTGCCAGCACGCAGGACTCCTACGAGCAGTACTTC	CASTQDSYEQYF
TRBJ1-2	-	-	TRBV6-1	TGTGCCAGCAGTGAAGGGGGAGGGTCCTTCTATGGCTACACCTTC	CASSEGGGSFYGYTF
TRBJ2-1	-	-	TRBV19	TGTGCCAGTAGTCTGGACTATACCAATGAGCAGTTCTTC	CASSLDYTNEQFF
TRBJ2-7	-	TRBD1	TRBV27	TGTGCCAGCAGTCACAGGGGGGCTTACGAGCAGTACTTC	CASSHRGAYEQYF
TRBJ2-7	once	TRBD2	TRBV6-2/TRBV6-3	TGTGCCAGCAGTCACCCGCTCAGCGGGGAGCGCAACGAGCAGTACTTC	CASSHPLSGERNEQYF
TRBJ1-2	-	TRBD1	TRBV2	TGTGCCAGCAGTGCGGACAGGGGAGTTGATGGCTACACCTTC	CASSADRGVDGYTF
TRBJ1-4	once	-	TRBV2	TGTGCCAAGTGGATCCCGGGAGGGGAAAAACTGTTTTTT	CAKWIPGGEKLFF
TRBJ2-3	-	TRBD2	TRBV27	TGTGCCAGCAGGGATGGGGGCAGACTAGCGGGGTGGAGCACAGATACGCAGTATTTT	CASRDGGRLAGWSTDTQYF
TRBJ2-7	-	-	TRBV9	TGTGCCAGCAGCGCCGGGACTGACTCCTACGAGCAGTACTTC	CASSAGTDSYEQYF
TRBJ1-1	-	-	TRBV7-9	TGTGCCAGCAGCTTAGTCTGGCAGGGAAGGTCGAACACTGAAGCTTTCTTT	CASSLVWQGRSNTEAFF
TRBJ2-7	-	TRBD2	TRBV27	TGTGCCAGCAGACCCGTGGGGCTAGCGGGGAACGAGCAGTACTTC	CASRPVGLAGNEQYF
TRBJ2-1	-	TRBD1	TRBV24-1	TGTGCCACCAGTGATAAATACCGGGACAGGTGGAATGAGCAGTTCTTC	CATSDKYRDRWNEQFF
TRBJ1-1	-	-	TRBV5-4	TGTGCCAGCAGCGACGACCTCGAGGGCACTGAAGCTTTCTTT	CASSDDLEGTEAFF
TRBJ2-5	-	-	TRBV11-2	TGTGCCAGCAGCTTAAGCGGAAGGGAGACCCAGTACTTC	CASSLSGRETQYF
TRBJ2-1	-	TRBD1	TRBV27	TGTGCCAGCGGGGACAGGGGGCGGAATGAGCAGTTCTTC	CASGDRGRNEQFF
TRBJ2-3	-	-	TRBV9	TGTGCCAGCAGCCCTATGGGGGCTAGCAGAAATTGGGATACGCAGTATTTT	CASSPMGASRNWDTQYF
TRBJ1-1	-	-	TRBV5-1	TGCGCCAGCAGCTTGACAGGGCTGAACACTGAAGCTTTCTTT	CASSLTGLNTEAFF
TRBJ1-1	-	TRBD1	TRBV28	TGTGCCAGCAGTTTACAGGGGGCGCCGAACACTGAAGCTTTCTTT	CASSLQGAPNTEAFF
TRBJ1-1	-	-	TRBV4-3	TGCGCCAGCAGCCCAAAAGGGGGTATCGACACTGAAGCTTTCTTT	CASSPKGGIDTEAFF
TRBJ1-2	-	TRBD1	TRBV6-2/TRBV6-3	TGTGCCAGCAGTTCGACAGGGGGCAATGGCTACACCTTC	CASSSTGGNGYTF
TRBJ2-1	-	-	TRBV27	TGTGCCAGCAGTCAAAGCAACGGGAACGTCTACAATGAGCAGTTCTTC	CASSQSNGNVYNEQFF
TRBJ2-1	-	TRBD2	TRBV7-3	TGTGCCAGCAGCTTATTTAGCGGGAGTCCCAATGAGCAGTTCTTC	CASSLFSGSPNEQFF
TRBJ2-3	-	-	TRBV7-9	TGTGCCAGCAGCTTAGTCGAGCGATCCCTAGATACGCAGTATTTT	CASSLVERSLDTQYF
TRBJ2-2	-	-	TRBV7-2	TGTGCCAGCAGCTTACAGGCTAGCAGCACCGGGGAGCTGTTTTTT	CASSLQASSTGELFF
TRBJ2-7	-	TRBD2	TRBV6-2/TRBV6-3	TGTGCCAGCAGTTATACTGAACTAGCGGTTGACGAGCAGTACTTC	CASSYTELAVDEQYF
TRBJ2-5	-	-	TRBV10-1	TGCGCCAGCAGTGAGAGCGCGGGACTAGAGACCCAGTACTTC	CASSESAGLETQYF
TRBJ2-7	-	-	TRBV6-2/TRBV6-3	TGTGCCAGCAGTTACGGTCGCGGCTACGAGCAGTACTTC	CASSYGRGYEQYF